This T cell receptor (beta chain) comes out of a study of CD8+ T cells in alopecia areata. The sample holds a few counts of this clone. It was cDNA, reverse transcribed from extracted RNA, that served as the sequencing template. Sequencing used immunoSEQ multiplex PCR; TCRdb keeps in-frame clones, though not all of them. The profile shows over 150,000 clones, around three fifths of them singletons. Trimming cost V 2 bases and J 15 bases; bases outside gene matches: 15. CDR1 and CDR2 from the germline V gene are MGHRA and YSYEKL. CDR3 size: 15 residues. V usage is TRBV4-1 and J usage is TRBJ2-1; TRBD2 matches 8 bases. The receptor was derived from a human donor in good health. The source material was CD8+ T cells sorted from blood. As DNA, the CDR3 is TGCGCCAGCAGCCAAACAGCGGGGGAGACTTCCCTGGGGTTCTTC. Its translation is CASSQTAGETSLGFF.